This T cell receptor beta chain was retrieved from a study of type 1 and type 2 diabetes patients. Whole-study results and caveats: Type 2 diabetes and control samples shared highly correlated V and J usage, averaging around 0.97.

As concerns this clonotype: The antigen is undetermined.

Looked up from germline, CDR1 is MNHNY and CDR2 is SVGAGI (reference sequence). Trimming cost V 4 bases and J 0 bases; bases outside gene matches: 5. The CDR3 length is 15 residues. Anyone with other autoimmune disease or infection in the prior four weeks was excluded. Peripheral blood, approximately 9.6 milliliters per participant, was collected. Amplification started from genomic DNA. A primer set of 30 forward and 13 reverse primers amplified the CDR3. TCRdb processed the multiplex PCR reads anew with MiXCR; each CDR3 protein has one entry. The table has 250,000 or so distinct CDR3 sequences, 40% to 50% seen once.

The rearrangement uses TRBV6-6 and TRBJ1-2; 7 positions match TRBD1. Input material: peripheral blood mononuclear cells (PBMCs). This receptor was taken from a young man with type 2 diabetes. CDR3: CASSSQGTANYGYTF. Written as DNA, the CDR3 is TGTGCCAGCAGTTCACAGGGGACAGCTAACTATGGCTACACCTTC.